Many counts were recorded for the clone carrying this T cell receptor beta chain. Fresh peripheral blood, approximately 9.6 ml, yielded the PBMCs. The record originates from a study of T cells in Graves' hyperthyroidism and ophthalmopathy. The CDR3 extends over 14 amino acids. The V end lost 0 bases, the J end lost 8 bases, and 12 bases lay between the germline ends. Germline lookup yields CDR1 SGHRS and CDR2 YFSETQ. It was RNA transcripts that yielded the amplified TCR beta CDR3 regions. During a first-round RT-PCR of the TCR CDR3, the HTBI primer set was used. Via MiXCR, TCRdb re-called the multiplex PCR reads, giving one row per CDR3 protein. The table lists 500,000 to 650,000 distinct CDR3 sequences, just under 20% of them singletons.

This receptor was identified in a man aged 35 to 55 with Graves' ophthalmopathy. Source material: blood. The chain uses TRBV5-1 and TRBJ2-1; D may be TRBD2 (6 bases). CDR3 protein: CASSLARGDDEQFF. CDR3 bases: TGCGCCAGCAGCTTGGCTCGCGGGGACGATGAGCAGTTCTTC.